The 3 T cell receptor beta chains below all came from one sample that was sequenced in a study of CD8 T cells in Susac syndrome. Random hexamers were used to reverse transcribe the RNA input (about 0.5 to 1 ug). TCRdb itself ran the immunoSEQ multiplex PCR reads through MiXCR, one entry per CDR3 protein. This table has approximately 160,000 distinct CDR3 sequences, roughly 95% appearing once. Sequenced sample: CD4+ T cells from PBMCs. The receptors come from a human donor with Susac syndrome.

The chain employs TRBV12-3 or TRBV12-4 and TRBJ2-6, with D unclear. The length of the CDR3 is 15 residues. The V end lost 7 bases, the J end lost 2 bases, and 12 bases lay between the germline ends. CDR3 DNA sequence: TGTGCCAGCACGGCCCCCGGGCCTGGGGCCAACGTCCTGACTTTC. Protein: CASTAPGPGANVLTF.

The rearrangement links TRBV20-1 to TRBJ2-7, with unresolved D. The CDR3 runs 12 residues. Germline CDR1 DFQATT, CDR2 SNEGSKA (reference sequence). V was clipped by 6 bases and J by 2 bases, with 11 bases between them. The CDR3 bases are TGCAGTGCACCGCGTTTGACCTACGAGCAGTACTTC. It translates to CSAPRLTYEQYF.

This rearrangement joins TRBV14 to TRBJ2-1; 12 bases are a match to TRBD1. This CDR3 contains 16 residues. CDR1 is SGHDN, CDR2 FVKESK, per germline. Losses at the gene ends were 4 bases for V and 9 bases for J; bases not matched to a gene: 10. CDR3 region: CASSRQPGQGAIEQFF. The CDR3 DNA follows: TGTGCCAGCAGCCGACAACCGGGACAGGGGGCTATTGAGCAGTTCTTC.